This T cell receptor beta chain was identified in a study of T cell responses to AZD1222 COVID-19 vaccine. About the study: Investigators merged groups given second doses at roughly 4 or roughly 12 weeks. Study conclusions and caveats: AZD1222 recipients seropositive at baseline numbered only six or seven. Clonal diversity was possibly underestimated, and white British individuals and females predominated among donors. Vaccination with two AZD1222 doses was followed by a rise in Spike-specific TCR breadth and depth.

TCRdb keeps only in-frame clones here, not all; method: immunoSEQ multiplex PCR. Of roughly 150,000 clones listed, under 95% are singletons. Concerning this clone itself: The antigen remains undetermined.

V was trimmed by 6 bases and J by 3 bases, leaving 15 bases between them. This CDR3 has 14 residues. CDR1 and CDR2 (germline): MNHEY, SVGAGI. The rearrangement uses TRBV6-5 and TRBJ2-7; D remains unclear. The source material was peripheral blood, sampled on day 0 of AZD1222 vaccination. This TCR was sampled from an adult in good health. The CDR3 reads CASSPTSVLYEQYF. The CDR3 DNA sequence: TGTGCCAGCAGCCCCACCTCGGTCCTCTACGAGCAGTACTTC.